This TCR beta chain was sequenced during a study of cytomegalovirus exposure and HLA in healthy donors. To note about this clone: What it recognizes is unknown.

The study ran its PCR with 60 Vbeta and 13 Jbeta primers. Clones were sequenced by immunoSEQ multiplex PCR, and TCRdb holds only the in-frame ones, with some missing. The sample holds about 150,000 clones, more than 8% seen once. Study-wide findings and caveats: The study flagged some 170 TCR beta chains as cytomegalovirus-associated. Under in vitro conditions, three CMV-associated chains were confirmed as specific for CMV antigens. Equally common other TCR beta chains were less clonally expanded than HLA-associated ones, a later analysis found.

The CDR3 sequence is 13 residues long. With 0 bases removed from V and 7 bases from J, the gap between germline ends came to 13 bases. Germline V lookup: CDR1 GTSNPN, CDR2 SVGIG (reference sequence). Sequencing input: PBMCs. The source of this sequence is a man aged 50-59 years in good health and CMV-seronegative. The chain recombines TRBV30 with TRBJ2-7; D unclear. CDR3 nucleotides: TGTGCCTGGAGTGTAGGCCTAGTAGATGAGCAGTACTTC. Translation: CAWSVGLVDEQYF.